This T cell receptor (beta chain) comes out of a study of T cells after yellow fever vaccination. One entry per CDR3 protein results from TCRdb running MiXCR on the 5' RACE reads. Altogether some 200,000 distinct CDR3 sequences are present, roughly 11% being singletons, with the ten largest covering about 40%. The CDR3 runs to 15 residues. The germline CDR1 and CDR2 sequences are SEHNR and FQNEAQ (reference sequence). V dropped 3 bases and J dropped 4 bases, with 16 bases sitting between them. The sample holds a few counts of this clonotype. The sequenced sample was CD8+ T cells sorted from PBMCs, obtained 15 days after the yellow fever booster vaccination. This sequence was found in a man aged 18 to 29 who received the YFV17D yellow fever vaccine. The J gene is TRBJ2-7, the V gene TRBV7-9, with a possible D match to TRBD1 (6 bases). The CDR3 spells CASSLALGTLYEQYV. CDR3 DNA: TGTGCCAGCAGCTTGGCCCTTGGGACACTATACGAGCAGTACGTC.